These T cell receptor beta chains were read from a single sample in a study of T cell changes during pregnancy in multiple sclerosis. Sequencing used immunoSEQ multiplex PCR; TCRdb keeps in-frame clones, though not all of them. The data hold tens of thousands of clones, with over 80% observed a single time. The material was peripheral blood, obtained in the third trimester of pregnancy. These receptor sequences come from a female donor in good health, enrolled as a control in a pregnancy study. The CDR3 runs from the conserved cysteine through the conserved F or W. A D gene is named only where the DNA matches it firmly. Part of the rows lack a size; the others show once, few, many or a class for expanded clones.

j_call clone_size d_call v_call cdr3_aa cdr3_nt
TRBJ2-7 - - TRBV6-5 CASRPHDREVYEQYF TGTGCCAGCAGGCCCCACGACAGGGAGGTATACGAGCAGTACTTC
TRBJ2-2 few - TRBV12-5 CASGGLTGELFF TGTGCTAGTGGCGGTTTAACCGGGGAGCTGTTTTTT
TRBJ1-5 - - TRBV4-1 CASSSGESNQPQHF TGCGCCAGCAGCTCAGGGGAAAGCAATCAGCCCCAGCATTTT
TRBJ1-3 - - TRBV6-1 CASSESPMSGTIYF TGTGCCAGCAGTGAATCCCCCATGAGCGGCACCATATATTTT
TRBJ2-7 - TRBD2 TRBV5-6 CASSLGALAGPEQYF TGTGCCAGCAGCTTGGGGGCACTAGCGGGGCCCGAGCAGTACTTC
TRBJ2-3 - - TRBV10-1 CASSETALPDTQYF TGCGCCAGCAGTGAGACTGCCCTCCCAGATACGCAGTATTTT
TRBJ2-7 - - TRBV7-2 CASSTSAGNEQYF TGTGCCAGCAGCACCTCGGCCGGGAACGAGCAGTACTTC
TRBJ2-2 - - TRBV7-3 CASSLSGPTGELFF TGTGCCAGCAGCTTATCAGGCCCCACCGGGGAGCTGTTTTTT
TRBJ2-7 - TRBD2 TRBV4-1 CASSQVGIAGYEQYF TGCGCCAGCAGCCAAGTCGGGATAGCGGGGTACGAGCAGTACTTC
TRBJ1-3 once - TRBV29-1 CSGGWEGNTIYF TGCAGCGGAGGGTGGGAGGGAAACACCATATATTTT
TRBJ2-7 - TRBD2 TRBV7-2 CASSLARASGRPSYEQYF TGTGCCAGCAGCTTAGCGCGGGCTAGCGGGAGGCCCTCCTACGAGCAGTACTTC
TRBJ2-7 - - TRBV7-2 CASSLLRGEQYF TGTGCCAGCAGCTTATTACGGGGAGAGCAGTACTTC
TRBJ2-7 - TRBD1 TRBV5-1 CASSLGWGQIYEQYF TGCGCCAGCAGCTTGGGTTGGGGACAGATCTACGAGCAGTACTTC
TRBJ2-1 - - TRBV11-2 CASSERAKGATNYNEQFF TGTGCCAGCAGCGAACGGGCGAAGGGAGCTACTAACTACAATGAGCAGTTCTTC
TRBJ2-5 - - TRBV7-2 CASSLLSRETQYF TGTGCCAGCAGCTTACTGAGCAGGGAGACCCAGTACTTC
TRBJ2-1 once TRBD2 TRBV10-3 CAITVGLAGVDEQFF TGTGCCATCACCGTCGGACTAGCGGGGGTAGATGAGCAGTTCTTC
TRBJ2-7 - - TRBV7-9 CASSLGSRGLGGSSYEQYF TGTGCCAGCAGCTTAGGAAGCAGAGGCCTCGGGGGTTCTTCCTACGAGCAGTACTTC
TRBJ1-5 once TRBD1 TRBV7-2 CASSLGTGGNQPQHF TGTGCCAGCAGCTTAGGGACAGGGGGCAATCAGCCCCAGCATTTT
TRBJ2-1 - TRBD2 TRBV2 CASTGGTGPSSGPYNEQFF TGTGCCAGCACGGGGGGGACGGGACCCTCTAGCGGGCCATACAATGAGCAGTTCTTC
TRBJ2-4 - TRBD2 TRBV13 CASSSAGTSGRVLAKNIQYF TGTGCCAGCAGCTCGGCCGGGACTAGCGGGAGGGTCCTAGCCAAAAACATTCAGTACTTC
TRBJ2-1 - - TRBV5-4 CASSPALRRLEGNEQFF TGTGCCAGCAGCCCGGCTCTCCGGAGGTTGGAGGGCAATGAGCAGTTCTTC
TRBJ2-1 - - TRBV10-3 CAISGASSYNEQFF TGTGCCATCAGTGGCGCGAGCTCCTACAATGAGCAGTTCTTC
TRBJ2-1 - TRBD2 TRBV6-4 CASSVQLADNEQFF TGTGCCAGCAGTGTTCAGCTAGCGGACAATGAGCAGTTCTTC
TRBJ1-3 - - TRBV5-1 CASSVAGSLSGNTIYF TGCGCCAGCAGCGTCGCAGGGTCCCTTTCTGGAAACACCATATATTTT
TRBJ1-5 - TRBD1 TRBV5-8 CASSLGTGVGNQPQHF TGTGCCAGCAGCTTGGGGACAGGGGTTGGAAATCAGCCCCAGCATTTT
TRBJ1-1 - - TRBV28 CASSLGRRDTEAFF TGTGCCAGCAGTCTGGGGAGGAGGGACACTGAAGCTTTCTTT
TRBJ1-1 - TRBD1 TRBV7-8 CASSSGTGTVNTEAFF TGTGCCAGCAGCTCAGGGACCGGGACAGTGAACACTGAAGCTTTCTTT
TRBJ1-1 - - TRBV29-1 CSVILYPSNTEAFF TGCAGCGTTATTCTGTATCCGTCGAACACTGAAGCTTTCTTT
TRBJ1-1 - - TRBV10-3 CAILKDRDTEAFF TGTGCCATCTTAAAAGATCGGGACACTGAAGCTTTCTTT
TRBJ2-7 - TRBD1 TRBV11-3 CASSLDGTAPTREQYF TGTGCCAGCAGCTTAGATGGGACAGCCCCCACCCGGGAGCAGTACTTC
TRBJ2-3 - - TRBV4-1 CASSQDPHSIATQYF TGCGCCAGCAGCCAAGATCCGCACTCTATCGCCACGCAGTATTTT
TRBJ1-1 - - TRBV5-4 CASSPAGTRNTEAFF TGTGCCAGCAGCCCCGCCGGGACAAGAAACACTGAAGCTTTCTTT
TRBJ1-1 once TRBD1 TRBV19 CASSMGRGQGGTEAFF TGTGCCAGTAGTATGGGCCGGGGACAGGGGGGCACTGAAGCTTTCTTT
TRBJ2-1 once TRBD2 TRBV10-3 CAISQTSGENNEQFF TGTGCCATCAGTCAGACTAGCGGGGAAAACAATGAGCAGTTCTTC
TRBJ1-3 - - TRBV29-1 CSVGSGAGNTIYF TGCAGCGTTGGCTCTGGAGCTGGAAACACCATATATTTT
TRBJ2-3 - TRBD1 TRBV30 CAWSGQGDSTDTQYF TGTGCCTGGAGTGGGCAGGGGGATAGCACAGATACGCAGTATTTT
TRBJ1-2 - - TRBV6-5 CASRLYREADYGYTF TGTGCCAGCAGACTCTACCGGGAAGCGGACTATGGCTACACCTTC
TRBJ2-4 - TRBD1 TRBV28 CASSPRARGFDIQYF TGTGCCAGCAGCCCCCGGGCCAGGGGGTTCGACATTCAGTACTTC
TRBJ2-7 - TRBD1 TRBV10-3 CAISESIGTGWEQYF TGTGCCATCAGTGAGTCGATAGGGACAGGGTGGGAGCAGTACTTC
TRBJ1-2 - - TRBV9 CASSVDVSLNYGYTF TGTGCCAGCAGCGTAGATGTCTCTTTAAACTATGGCTACACCTTC
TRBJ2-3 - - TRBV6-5 CASRPRLVSTDTQYF TGTGCCAGCAGACCGAGACTGGTGAGCACAGATACGCAGTATTTT
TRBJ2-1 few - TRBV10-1 CASSERDNDSYNEQFF TGCGCCAGCAGTGAACGGGACAACGATTCCTACAATGAGCAGTTCTTC
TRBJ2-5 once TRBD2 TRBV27 CASSPGLAGAYQETQYF TGTGCCAGCAGTCCCGGACTAGCGGGGGCCTACCAAGAGACCCAGTACTTC
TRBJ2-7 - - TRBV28 CASSLSGLTYEQYF TGTGCCAGCAGTTTATCGGGACTTACCTACGAGCAGTACTTC
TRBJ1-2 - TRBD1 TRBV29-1 CSVDRGVGYTF TGCAGCGTGGACAGGGGAGTTGGCTACACCTTC
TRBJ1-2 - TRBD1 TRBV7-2 CASSFAQGGYGYTF TGTGCCAGCAGCTTTGCACAGGGGGGCTATGGCTACACCTTC
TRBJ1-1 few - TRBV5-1 CASSSGQNTEAFF TGCGCCAGCAGCTCCGGACAGAACACTGAAGCTTTCTTT
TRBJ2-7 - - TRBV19 CASSIGRGPNYEQYF TGTGCCAGTAGTATAGGCAGGGGACCTAACTACGAGCAGTACTTC
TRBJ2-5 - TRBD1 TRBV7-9 CASSLGTVLQETQYF TGTGCCAGCAGCTTGGGGACAGTCCTTCAAGAGACCCAGTACTTC
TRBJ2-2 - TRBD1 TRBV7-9 CASSSTGTGVNGELFF TGTGCCAGCAGCTCTACCGGGACAGGGGTTAACGGGGAGCTGTTTTTT
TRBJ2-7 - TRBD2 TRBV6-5 CASSPLAGGAYEQYF TGTGCCAGCAGCCCCTTGGCGGGAGGGGCCTACGAGCAGTACTTC
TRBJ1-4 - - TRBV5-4 CASSLSTNEKLFF TGTGCCAGCAGCCTTTCAACTAATGAAAAACTGTTTTTT
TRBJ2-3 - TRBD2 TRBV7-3 CASSEGTSGALRYF TGTGCCAGCAGCGAAGGGACTAGCGGAGCCCTCAGGTATTTT
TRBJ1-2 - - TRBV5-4 CASIPDGGNYGYTF TGTGCCAGCATTCCGGATGGGGGGAACTATGGCTACACCTTC